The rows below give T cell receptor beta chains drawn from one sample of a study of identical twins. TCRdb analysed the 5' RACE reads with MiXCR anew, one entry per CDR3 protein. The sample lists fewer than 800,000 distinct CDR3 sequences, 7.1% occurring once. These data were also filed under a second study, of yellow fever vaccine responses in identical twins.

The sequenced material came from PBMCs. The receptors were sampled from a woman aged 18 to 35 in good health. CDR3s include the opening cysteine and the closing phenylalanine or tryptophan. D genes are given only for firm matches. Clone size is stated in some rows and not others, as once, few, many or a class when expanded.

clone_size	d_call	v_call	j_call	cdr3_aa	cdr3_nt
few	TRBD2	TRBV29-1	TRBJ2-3	CSVTLGLAGGTDTQYF	TGCAGCGTTACCCTGGGACTAGCGGGAGGGACAGATACGCAGTATTTT
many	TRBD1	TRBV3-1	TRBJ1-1	CASSQEGARAFF	TGTGCCAGCAGCCAGGAGGGGGCTCGGGCTTTCTTT
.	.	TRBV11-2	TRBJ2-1	CASSPQTIPVPLYNEQFF	TGTGCCAGCAGCCCCCAGACCATCCCAGTCCCTCTCTACAATGAGCAGTTCTTC
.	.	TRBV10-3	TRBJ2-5	CAISDLGIGTQETQYF	TGTGCCATCAGTGACCTAGGAATCGGGACGCAAGAGACCCAGTACTTC
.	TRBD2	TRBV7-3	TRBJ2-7	CASSYTSGSIYEQYF	TGTGCCAGCAGCTACACTAGCGGGAGCATTTACGAGCAGTACTTC
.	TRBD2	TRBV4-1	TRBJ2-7	CASSHPKIAGRNEQYF	TGCGCCAGCAGCCACCCTAAGATAGCGGGACGGAACGAGCAGTACTTC
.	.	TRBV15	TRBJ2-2	CATSRGTGIEVKVF	TGTGCCACCAGCAGAGGGACGGGGATAGAGGTTAAGGTTTTT
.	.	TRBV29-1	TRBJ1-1	CSVEVGNTEAFF	TGCAGCGTTGAAGTAGGGAACACTGAAGCTTTCTTT
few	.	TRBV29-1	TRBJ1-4	CSVAAGTVYEKLFF	TGCAGCGTAGCTGCCGGAACAGTATATGAAAAACTGTTTTTT
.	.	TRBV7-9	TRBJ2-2	CASKKGANTGELFF	TGTGCCAGCAAAAAGGGTGCCAACACCGGGGAGCTGTTTTTT
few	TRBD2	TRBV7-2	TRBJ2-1	CASSTWEGPYNEQFF	TGTGCCAGCAGCACCTGGGAGGGACCCTACAATGAGCAGTTCTTC
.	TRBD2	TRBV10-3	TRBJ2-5	CAIRAGGPPETQYF	TGTGCCATCAGAGCGGGAGGGCCGCCAGAGACCCAGTACTTC
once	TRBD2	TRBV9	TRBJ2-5	CASSVAAGGGETQYF	TGTGCCAGCAGCGTAGCTGCGGGGGGTGGAGAGACCCAGTACTTC
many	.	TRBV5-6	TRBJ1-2	CASSLSGEGGYTF	TGTGCCAGCAGCTTGTCAGGGGAAGGTGGCTACACCTTC
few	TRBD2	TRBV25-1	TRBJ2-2	CASSTITSGGNTGELFF	TGTGCCAGCAGTACGATAACTAGCGGGGGTAACACCGGGGAGCTGTTTTTT
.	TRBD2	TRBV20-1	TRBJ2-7	CSARNAGGPNEQYF	TGCAGTGCTAGGAATGCGGGAGGGCCCAACGAGCAGTACTTC
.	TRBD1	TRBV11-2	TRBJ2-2	CASSTYRGSGELFF	TGTGCCAGCAGCACCTACAGGGGTTCCGGGGAGCTGTTTTTT
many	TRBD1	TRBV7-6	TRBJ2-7	CASSPGQGHEQYF	TGTGCCAGCAGCCCAGGACAGGGCCACGAGCAGTACTTC
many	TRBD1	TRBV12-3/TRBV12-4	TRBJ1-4	CASSSGGSTNEKLFF	TGTGCCAGCAGTTCAGGGGGGTCGACTAATGAAAAACTGTTTTTT
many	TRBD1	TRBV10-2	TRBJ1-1	CASTDRGLGTEAFF	TGCGCCAGCACCGACAGGGGGCTTGGTACTGAAGCTTTCTTT
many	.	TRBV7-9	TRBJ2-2	CASSLVGGVSGELFF	TGTGCCAGCAGCTTGGTGGGAGGAGTCTCCGGGGAGCTGTTTTTT
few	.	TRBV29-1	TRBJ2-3	CSVGASLYTDTQYF	TGCAGCGTTGGTGCCAGTCTTTACACAGATACGCAGTATTTT
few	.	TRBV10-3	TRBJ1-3	CATHDSGNTIYF	TGTGCCACCCACGACTCCGGAAACACCATATATTTT
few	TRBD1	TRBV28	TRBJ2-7	CASSLGTGGFYEQYF	TGTGCCAGCAGTCTAGGGACAGGGGGCTTTTACGAGCAGTACTTC
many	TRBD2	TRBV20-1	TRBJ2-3	CSAKTSGGPRSTDTQYF	TGCAGTGCCAAGACTAGCGGGGGGCCCCGTAGCACAGATACGCAGTATTTT
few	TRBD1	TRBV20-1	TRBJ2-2	CSARTGGGTGELFF	TGCAGTGCCAGGACAGGGGGCGGCACCGGGGAGCTGTTTTTT
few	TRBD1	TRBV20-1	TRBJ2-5	CSEQGNGETQYF	TGCAGTGAACAGGGGAATGGAGAGACCCAGTACTTC
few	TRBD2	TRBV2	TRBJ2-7	CASSEAREGGGEQYF	TGTGCCAGCAGTGAAGCGCGGGAGGGAGGGGGCGAGCAGTACTTC
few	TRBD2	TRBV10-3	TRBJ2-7	CATTGREGPLEQYF	TGTGCCACTACGGGCCGGGAGGGCCCCCTCGAGCAGTACTTC
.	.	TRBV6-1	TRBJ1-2	CASSPDRKNYGYTF	TGTGCCAGCAGCCCCGACAGGAAGAACTATGGCTACACCTTC
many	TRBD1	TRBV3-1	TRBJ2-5	CASSLTGRQGETQYF	TGTGCCAGCAGCCTAACTGGAAGACAGGGAGAGACCCAGTACTTC
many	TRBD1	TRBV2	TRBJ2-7	CASSGGNRGYEQYF	TGTGCCAGCAGTGGGGGGAACAGGGGCTACGAGCAGTACTTC
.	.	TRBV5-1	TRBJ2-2	CASKEDSANTGELFF	TGCGCCAGCAAGGAGGATTCCGCGAACACCGGGGAGCTGTTTTTT
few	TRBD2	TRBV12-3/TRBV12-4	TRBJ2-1	CASSLSGSLSYNEQFF	TGTGCCAGCAGTTTAAGCGGGAGTCTCTCCTACAATGAGCAGTTCTTC
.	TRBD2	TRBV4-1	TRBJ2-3	CASSLLGGNTDTQYF	TGCGCCAGCAGCCTTTTGGGGGGGAACACAGATACGCAGTATTTT
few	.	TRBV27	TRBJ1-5	CASGPGGGGLRGNQPQHF	TGTGCCAGCGGCCCGGGAGGGGGGGGCCTTAGGGGCAATCAGCCCCAGCATTTT